This T cell receptor (beta chain) was sequenced for a study of CD8 T cells in Susac syndrome. The germline gives CDR1 SEHNR, CDR2 FQNEAQ (reference sequence). After removal of 5 bases from V and 1 base from J, the junction contained 4 bases not matched to a gene. The CDR3 consists of 16 residues. With random hexamers, 0.5 to 1 ug RNA was reverse transcribed. TCRdb re-called the immunoSEQ multiplex PCR reads with MiXCR, one entry per CDR3 protein. The sample lists 100,000 to 150,000 distinct CDR3 sequences, 90% to 95% seen once, with about 0.19% in the top ten. This chain uses TRBV7-9 with TRBJ2-3; 12 bases map to TRBD2. The source of this sequence is a human donor with Susac syndrome. Material: CD8+ T cells from PBMCs. The DNA of the CDR3 is TGTGCCAGCAGCCCCCGGACTAGCGGGGGCACAGATACGCAGTATTTT. It translates to CASSPRTSGGTDTQYF.